This T cell receptor beta chain was sequenced in a study of T-cell memory formation after mild COVID-19. TCR alpha and TCR beta cDNA libraries carrying sample barcodes and UMIs were produced by 5'RACE using constant-segment primers. TCRdb itself ran the 5' RACE reads through MiXCR, one entry per CDR3 protein. The data contain 550,000 to 700,000 distinct CDR3 sequences, about 20% of them singletons. Points from the study as a whole: The pre-infection memory compartment contained some responding clones, suggesting cross-reactive memory joined. Mainly in CM and EM were contracting CD4+ clones; CD8+ were in EMRA.

The V gene's germline CDR1 is LNHNV and CDR2 YYDKDF (reference sequence). The CDR3 loop spans 15 amino acids. The V gene end was trimmed by 3 bases and the J gene end by 6 bases; junction bases not matched to a gene: 9. This clonotype was found a few times. The antigen is not known. Material: PBMCs or a T cell subset sorted from them (not recorded which). This receptor was taken from an adult woman who had mild COVID-19 (a few samples of this study predate the infection). Cell type and time point are not known. The chain links TRBV15 to TRBJ1-1; 8 bases are a match to TRBD1. DNA for the CDR3: TGTGCCACCAGCAGCGACAGGGGAGCGATCGCTGAAGCTTTCTTT. Its protein is CATSSDRGAIAEAFF. The full variable domain, with the rest looked up from reference TRBV15 and TRBJ1-1, is DAMVIQNPRYQVTQFGKPVTLSCSQTLNHNVMYWYQQKSSQAPKLLFHYYDKDFNNEADTPDNFQSRRPNTSFCFLDIRSPGLGDTAMYLCATSSDRGAIAEAFFGQGTRLTVV.